This entry describes one T cell receptor beta chain. Antigen unknown. This entry belongs to a study of cytomegalovirus exposure and HLA in healthy donors. Across the whole study: Samples from HLA-typed donors yielded about 85 million unique TCRs in an early data release.

Germline CDR1 and CDR2: MNHEY and SMNVEV (reference sequence). The CDR3 loop spans 14 amino acids. V shed 5 bases and J 3 bases; nucleotides not matched to a gene: 6. Study-level results: Rarity marked most TCR sequences, yet some public TCRs occurred in many donors.

It was with 60 Vbeta and 13 Jbeta primers that the PCR ran. The repertoire was sequenced with immunoSEQ multiplex PCR; TCRdb's copy has only in-frame clones and lacks some. The table shows approximately 270,000 clones, with about 80% occurring only once. The V and J genes are TRBV27 and TRBJ2-7; 8 positions agree with TRBD2. Sequencing was carried out using PBMCs. The receptor was isolated from a girl aged 2 to 10 in good health and CMV-seronegative. This chain's CDR3 is CASSPREGDYEQYF. CDR3 in DNA: TGTGCCAGCAGTCCCCGGGAGGGGGACTACGAGCAGTACTTC.